Below are 4 T cell receptor beta chains sequenced from a single sample in a study of cytotoxic CD8 clonotypes in ibrutinib-treated CLL. Repertoires were generated with immunoSEQ multiplex PCR, while TCRdb's copy carries only in-frame clones and drops some. The sample has approximately 100,000 clones; 55% to 75% are singletons. Sample: PBMCs, taken after 24 months of ibrutinib treatment. These receptors came from a human donor with chronic lymphocytic leukemia.

V gene TRBV7-8 combines with J gene TRBJ2-3; 10 bases match TRBD1. In germline, CDR1 is SGHVS, CDR2 FQNEAQ. The V segment lost 1 base and the J segment 5 bases; nucleotides outside the gene matches: 3. CDR3 length equals 15 residues. The CDR3 sequence: CASSLGQGAGDTQYF. CDR3 DNA sequence: TGTGCCAGCAGCTTAGGACAGGGGGCGGGAGATACGCAGTATTTT.

This clone was observed a handful of times. The V gene is TRBV27, the J gene TRBJ2-2, with D hard to call. This CDR3 spans 12 amino acids. The V gene's germline CDR1 is MNHEY and CDR2 SMNVEV (reference sequence). V lost 9 bases and J 6 bases, leaving 11 bases between the germline ends. The DNA for the CDR3 is TGTGCCAGTGGATTCGGAGCCGGGGAGCTGTTTTTT. Translating it yields CASGFGAGELFF.

Only one count was recorded for this clone. The chain is built from TRBV19 and TRBJ1-2; D is possibly TRBD1 (5 bases). CDR3 length equals 14 residues. V gave up 2 bases and J gave up 4 bases, with 11 bases separating them. Germline CDR1 and CDR2: LNHDA and SQIVND (reference sequence). In nucleotides, the CDR3 is TGTGCCAGTAGTATACCACAGGCCGGCTATGGCTACACCTTC. Translated, it gives CASSIPQAGYGYTF.

The CDR3 here is CATSRELAGGSRYEQYF. As DNA, the CDR3 is TGTGCCACCAGCAGAGAACTAGCGGGGGGGTCACGCTACGAGCAGTACTTC. The J gene is TRBJ2-7, the V gene TRBV15, with TRBD2 matching 13 bases. V dropped 0 bases and J dropped 3; count of bases not matched to a gene: 5. The CDR3 has 17 residues. CDR1 is LNHNV, CDR2 YYDKDF, per germline (reference sequence).